The 26 T cell receptor beta chains presented below share a single source sample, sequenced in a study of cytotoxic CD8 clonotypes in ibrutinib-treated CLL. Only in-frame clones appear in the TCRdb table, and some are missing; sequencing was by immunoSEQ multiplex PCR. The sample records more than 200,000 clones, around 70% being singletons. This specimen consisted of PBMCs, obtained after 24 months of ibrutinib treatment. The receptors were sampled from a human donor with chronic lymphocytic leukemia.

V gene TRBV30 combines with J gene TRBJ2-2, with TRBD1 matching 7 bases. The germline gives CDR1 GTSNPN, CDR2 SVGIG (reference sequence). V lost 1 base, J lost 6 bases, and 2 bases stayed unmatched. The CDR3 loop spans 13 amino acids. The CDR3 DNA reads TGTGCCTGGAGTGCCCAGGGGGCCGGGGAGCTGTTTTTT. Its protein product is CAWSAQGAGELFF.

The chain employs TRBV6-5 and TRBJ1-5, with D uncertain. The V end was cut by 6 bases, the J end by 4 bases, with 13 bases between. Germline CDR1 and CDR2: MNHEY and SVGAGI. The CDR3 extends over 14 amino acids. CDR3 region: CASRFNEGNQPQHF. CDR3 DNA sequence: TGTGCCAGCAGGTTTAATGAAGGGAATCAGCCCCAGCATTTT.

The genes are TRBV29-1 and TRBJ2-1; 9 positions agree with TRBD2. The CDR3 has 16 amino acids. Germline loops: CDR1 SQVTM, CDR2 ANQGSEA. The ends lost 7 bases at V and 4 bases at J; junction bases unmatched: 14. In DNA form, the CDR3 reads TGCAGCGCTGTGGGTAGCGGGACTAGCAATTACAATGAGCAGTTCTTC. This encodes CSAVGSGTSNYNEQFF.

In its sample, this clone was seen a few times. The chain combines TRBV28 with TRBJ1-5; D is unresolved. V lost 3 bases, J lost 3 bases, and 9 bases lay in between. The germline gives CDR1 MDHEN, CDR2 SYDVKM. The CDR3 spans 14 residues. The chain's CDR3 is CASSFLGPNQPQHF. DNA of the CDR3: TGTGCCAGCAGTTTCTTGGGTCCCAATCAGCCCCAGCATTTT.

The chain uses TRBV29-1 and TRBJ1-1; no definite D call. Between the trimmed V and J ends, which lost 6 bases and 0 bases, there was a span of 11 bases. The V gene's germline CDR1 is SQVTM and CDR2 ANQGSEA. The CDR3 length is 13 residues. The CDR3 is CSVGRRMNTEAFF. CDR3 bases: TGCAGCGTAGGACGGAGGATGAACACTGAAGCTTTCTTT.

This clone turned up a few times. CDR3: CASSSLATYEQYF. The CDR3 bases are TGTGCCAGCAGTTCACTAGCGACCTACGAGCAGTACTTC. The rearrangement links TRBV28 to TRBJ2-7, with TRBD2 matching 7 bases. The CDR3 has 13 residues. With V trimmed by 4 bases and J by 2 bases, 2 bases remained unmatched. Germline assignment: CDR1 MDHEN and CDR2 SYDVKM.

The chain is built from TRBV28 and TRBJ2-5, with 9 nucleotides matching TRBD1. The germline gives CDR1 MDHEN, CDR2 SYDVKM. The CDR3 has 15 amino acids. V dropped 5 bases and J dropped 5; count of bases not matched to a gene: 9. This CDR3 reads CASSLDRGRGETQYF. The CDR3 DNA is TGTGCCAGCAGTCTCGACAGGGGGAGGGGGGAGACCCAGTACTTC.

CDR3 in amino acids: CASSPYATGKAGTEEQYF. DNA of the CDR3: TGCGCCAGCAGCCCCTACGCGACAGGGAAAGCGGGGACGGAGGAGCAGTACTTC. This chain joins TRBV4-1 and TRBJ2-7; D is possibly TRBD1 or TRBD2 (7 bases each). Germline CDR1 reads MGHRA; CDR2 reads YSYEKL. This CDR3 comprises 18 residues. Trimming stripped 4 bases from V and 7 bases from J, with 29 bases between.

CDR3 residues: CASSFRSETQYF. For the CDR3, the DNA is TGTGCCAGCAGCTTCCGCTCAGAGACCCAGTACTTC. This rearrangement joins TRBV11-1 to TRBJ2-5; D unresolved. Germline V gene sequence: CDR1 SGHAT, CDR2 FQDESV (reference sequence). This CDR3 comprises 12 residues. The V and J ends lost 3 bases and 4 bases respectively, with 6 bases between them.

The V and J genes are TRBV9 and TRBJ2-5; 10 bases align to TRBD2. CDR1 is SGDLS and CDR2 is YYNGEE in the germline V gene. CDR3 length equals 22 residues. J was trimmed by 1 base and V by 0 bases; bases with no gene match: 21. The CDR3 bases are TGTGCCAGCAGCGTAGCTGATTCGGGGTGGGAACTAGCGGGAACCTTCCAAGAGACCCAGTACTTC. Its translation is CASSVADSGWELAGTFQETQYF.

The chain carries TRBV5-4 and TRBJ2-2; D call uncertain. The CDR3 is 14 amino acids. The V end was cut by 2 bases, the J end by 5 bases, with 10 bases between. Looked up from germline, CDR1 is SGHNT and CDR2 is YYREEE (reference sequence). The chain's CDR3 is CASSFQVPTGELFF. In nucleotides, the CDR3 is TGTGCCAGCAGCTTTCAGGTTCCAACCGGGGAGCTGTTTTTT.

This clone has only one observation. The chain links TRBV27 to TRBJ2-1; 7 positions match TRBD1. This CDR3 region has 14 residues. CDR1 is MNHEY and CDR2 is SMNVEV in the germline V gene (reference sequence). V shed 2 bases and J 4 bases; nucleotides not matched to a gene: 2. As DNA, the CDR3 is TGTGCCAGCAGTTTAGGGGACAGATACAATGAGCAGTTCTTC. As protein: CASSLGDRYNEQFF.

V is TRBV23-1 and J is TRBJ2-2; D is unclear. TRBV23-1 is flagged as an ORF with uncertain function. This CDR3 is 12 amino acids long. CDR3 nucleotides: TGCTCACCCGGGCCATGCTGTGAGGAGCTGTTTTTT. It encodes CSPGPCCEELFF.

The genes are TRBV15 and TRBJ2-5; TRBD2 agrees at 8 bases. The CDR3 length is 15 residues. Germline CDR1 reads LNHNV; CDR2 reads YYDKDF (reference sequence). J lost 2 bases, V lost 1 base, and 3 bases had no gene match. In nucleotides, the CDR3 is TGTGCCACCAGCAGAGTTAGCGGGATTCAAGAGACCCAGTACTTC. It encodes CATSRVSGIQETQYF. Full variable domain (outside the CDR3, taken from reference TRBV15 and TRBJ2-5): DAMVIQNPRYQVTQFGKPVTLSCSQTLNHNVMYWYQQKSSQAPKLLFHYYDKDFNNEADTPDNFQSRRPNTSFCFLDIRSPGLGDTAMYLCATSRVSGIQETQYFGPGTRLLVL.

This clone was seen a handful of times. This chain links TRBV11-2 with TRBJ2-3; TRBD1 aligns across 7 bases. The V gene end was trimmed by 5 bases and the J gene end by 2 bases; junction bases not matched to a gene: 4. Germline CDR1 is SGHAT and CDR2 is FQNNGV. The CDR3 is 14 amino acids. CDR3 region: CASSTGQFTDTQYF. Written as DNA, the CDR3 is TGTGCCAGCAGCACGGGACAGTTCACAGATACGCAGTATTTT.

The rearrangement links TRBV2 to TRBJ2-3; TRBD2 matches at 8 bases. The germline V gene has CDR1 SNHLY and CDR2 FYNNEI. The CDR3 runs to 17 residues. The trim removed 3 bases at V and 6 bases at J, leaving 14 bases unmatched. The CDR3 DNA reads TGTGCCAGCAGTGATAGAGGGACTAGGGGCCTCCGGGATACGCAGTATTTT. It encodes CASSDRGTRGLRDTQYF.

The CDR3 region has the DNA TGCGCCAGCAGCGGAGGACAGAGTAGTGAGCAGTTCTTC. Translating it yields CASSGGQSSEQFF. The chain is built from TRBV5-1 and TRBJ2-1; weak D call: TRBD1 (6 bases). The CDR3 spans 13 residues. Germline V lookup: CDR1 SGHRS, CDR2 YFSETQ. The V end lost 4 bases, the J end lost 9 bases, and 14 bases lay between the germline ends. The whole variable domain, remainder taken from reference TRBV5-1 and TRBJ2-1, is KAGVTQTPRYLIKTRGQQVTLSCSPISGHRSVSWYQQTPGQGLQFLFEYFSETQRNKGNFPGRFSGRQFSNSRSEMNVSTLELGDSALYLCASSGGQSSEQFFGPGTRLTVL.

The chain is built from TRBV7-3 and TRBJ2-3; 11 positions match TRBD2. Germline loops: CDR1 SGHTA, CDR2 FQGTGA. This CDR3 contains 15 residues. The J segment lost 3 bases and the V segment lost 5 bases, leaving 4 bases of the junction unmatched. The DNA for the CDR3 is TGTGCCAGCAGCGCGACTAGCGGGGTAACAGATACGCAGTATTTT. This gives the protein CASSATSGVTDTQYF.

CDR3 in amino acids: CATQGWKLFF. Here the CDR3 DNA reads TGTGCCACCCAGGGGTGGAAACTGTTTTTT. The chain is built from TRBV28 and TRBJ1-4, with D perhaps matching TRBD1 (6 bases). V was shortened by 10 bases and J by 11 bases, with 11 bases between the two germline ends. The CDR3 is 10 residues long. Per germline, CDR1 MDHEN and CDR2 SYDVKM.

The chain uses TRBV2 and TRBJ2-1; 10 positions agree with TRBD1. J was trimmed by 9 bases and V by 6 bases; bases with no gene match: 8. Germline V gives CDR1 SNHLY, CDR2 FYNNEI. CDR3 size: 14 residues. DNA for the CDR3: TGTGCCAGCAGAGACGACAGGGGGCTCGGTGAGCAGTTCTTC. The encoded protein is CASRDDRGLGEQFF. Full variable domain (missing parts from reference TRBV2 and TRBJ2-1): EPEVTQTPSHQVTQMGQEVILRCVPISNHLYFYWYRQILGQKVEFLVSFYNNEISEKSEIFDDQFSVERPDGSNFTLKIRSTKLEDSAMYFCASRDDRGLGEQFFGPGTRLTVL.

This rearrangement joins TRBV4-3 to TRBJ2-5; D is possibly TRBD1 (6 bases). This CDR3 is built from 14 residues. Per germline, CDR1 LGHNA and CDR2 YSLEER. Trimming left V 0 bases short and J 3 bases short, with 8 bases between. CDR3 sequence (DNA): TGCGCCAGCAGCCAAGATCGGACAGAAGAGACCCAGTACTTC. As protein: CASSQDRTEETQYF.

V is TRBV28 and J is TRBJ2-7, with D perhaps matching TRBD1 (6 bases). This CDR3 comprises 13 residues. Germline V gives CDR1 MDHEN, CDR2 SYDVKM. Trimming removed 4 bases at V and 6 bases at J, with 13 bases between. The CDR3 here is CASSWGPSGEQYF. CDR3 nucleotide sequence: TGTGCCAGCAGTTGGGGGCCAAGTGGCGAGCAGTACTTC.

The chain joins TRBV4-2 to TRBJ1-1; TRBD1 is a possible D gene (6 bases). The germline V and J ends were trimmed by 3 bases and 7 bases, with 18 bases remaining between them. There are 15 residues in the CDR3. CDR1 and CDR2 (germline): LGHNA, YNFKEQ. The CDR3 sequence: CASSQDYPGQNEAFF. The DNA for the CDR3 is TGTGCCAGCAGCCAGGACTACCCCGGACAGAATGAAGCTTTCTTT.

This clone showed up just once. This sequence joins TRBV19 and TRBJ2-1; D gene unclear. Trimming stripped 10 bases from V and 8 bases from J, with 21 bases between. This CDR3 comprises 14 residues. Germline V gene data show CDR1 as LNHDA and CDR2 as SQIVND (reference sequence). The CDR3 DNA sequence: TGTGCCACCGCCCCTGGTAATAGTTGGGATGAGCAGTTCTTC. Translated: CATAPGNSWDEQFF.

The chain has TRBV6-5 and TRBJ2-7; TRBD2 agrees at 10 bases. There are 14 residues in the CDR3. Germline V gene data show CDR1 as MNHEY and CDR2 as SVGAGI. After removal of 8 bases from V and 2 bases from J, the junction contained 6 bases not matched to a gene. The CDR3 nucleotides read TGTGCCAGCGCCCGGACTAGCGGAACCTACGAGCAGTACTTC. It encodes CASARTSGTYEQYF.

The rearrangement joins TRBV28 to TRBJ2-3; D is unresolved. The CDR3 is 15 residues long. Trimming cost V 5 bases and J 5 bases, with 17 bases left between them. Germline V gene data show CDR1 as MDHEN and CDR2 as SYDVKM. CDR3 residues: CASSPPESFVDTQYF. The CDR3 DNA follows: TGTGCCAGCAGTCCCCCGGAATCGTTTGTAGATACGCAGTATTTT.